The T cell receptor beta chain described here comes from a study of neurological immune-mediated disorders. TCRdb reprocessed the 5' RACE reads with MiXCR, giving one entry per CDR3 protein. Found here are about 25,000 distinct CDR3 sequences, roughly 12% of them singletons; the top ten hold 16%. Many counts were recorded for this clonotype. Antigen: not known. The study, taken as a whole, reports: Patients with HTLV-1-associated myelopathy had the highest level of TCR clonal expansion, whereas patients with multiple sclerosis had the lowest level, falling beneath the level found in healthy controls.

Germline V gene sequence: CDR1 MNHEY, CDR2 SVGAGI. V shed 8 bases and J shed 10 bases, with 18 bases lying between them. This CDR3 region has 13 residues. This TCR was recovered from a woman aged 40 to 49 with HTLV-1-associated myelopathy (HAM/TSP). The genes are TRBV6-5 and TRBJ2-1, with no clear D. Sample: PBMCs. CDR3 loop: CASRVSPAGEQFF. DNA of the CDR3: TGTGCCAGCCGGGTGAGCCCAGCAGGCGAGCAGTTCTTC.